The present T cell receptor beta chain was sequenced within a study of molecular identifiers for immune sequencing clone quantification. TCRdb reanalysed the PCR reads using MiXCR and keeps one entry per CDR3 protein. The table lists about 100,000 distinct CDR3 sequences, roughly a third of them singletons, with less than 5% in the top ten. This CDR3 region has 17 residues. V lost 4 bases to trimming and J lost 0 bases; unmatched junction nucleotides: 9. In germline, CDR1 is SQVTM, CDR2 ANQGSEA. Sequences were obtained from naive CD8+ T cells from blood, with Jurkat cell RNA spiked in. As for subset: FACS-sorted CD8+CD4-CCR7+CD45RA+ naive T cells. The source is a human donor in good health. Some libraries in this study had Jurkat cell RNA spiked in. This chain connects TRBV29-1 to TRBJ2-5; TRBD2 agrees at 12 bases. The CDR3 region is CSVVGGLAGQYQETQYF. As DNA, the CDR3 is TGCAGCGTTGTTGGGGGACTAGCGGGTCAGTACCAAGAGACCCAGTACTTC. The entire variable domain, with the rest obtained from reference TRBV29-1 and TRBJ2-5, is as follows: SAVISQKPSRDICQRGTSLTIQCQVDSQVTMMFWYRQQPGQSLTLIATANQGSEATYESGFVIDKFPISRPNLTFSTLTVSNMSPEDSSIYLCSVVGGLAGQYQETQYFGPGTRLLVL.